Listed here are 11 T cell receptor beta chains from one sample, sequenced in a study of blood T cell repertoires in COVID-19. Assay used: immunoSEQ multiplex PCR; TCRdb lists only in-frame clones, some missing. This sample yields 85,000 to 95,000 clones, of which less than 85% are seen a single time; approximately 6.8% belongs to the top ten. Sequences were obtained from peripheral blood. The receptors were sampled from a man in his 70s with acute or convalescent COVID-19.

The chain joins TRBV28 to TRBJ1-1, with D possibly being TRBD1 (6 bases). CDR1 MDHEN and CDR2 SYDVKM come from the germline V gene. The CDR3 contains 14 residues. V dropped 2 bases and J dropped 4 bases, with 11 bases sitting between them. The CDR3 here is CASSLGQLVTEAFF. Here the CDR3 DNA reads TGTGCCAGCAGTTTAGGACAGTTGGTCACTGAAGCTTTCTTT. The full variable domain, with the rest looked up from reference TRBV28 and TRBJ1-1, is DVKVTQSSRYLVKRTGEKVFLECVQDMDHENMFWYRQDPGLGLRLIYFSYDVKMKEKGDIPEGYSVSREKKERFSLILESASTNQTSMYLCASSLGQLVTEAFFGQGTRLTVV.

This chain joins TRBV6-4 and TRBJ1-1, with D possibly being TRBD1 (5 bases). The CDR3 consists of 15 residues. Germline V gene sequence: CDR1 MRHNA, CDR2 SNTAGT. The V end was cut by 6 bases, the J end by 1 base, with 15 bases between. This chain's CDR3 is CASRNTNRGNTEAFF. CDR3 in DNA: TGTGCCAGCAGAAATACTAATAGGGGGAACACTGAAGCTTTCTTT.

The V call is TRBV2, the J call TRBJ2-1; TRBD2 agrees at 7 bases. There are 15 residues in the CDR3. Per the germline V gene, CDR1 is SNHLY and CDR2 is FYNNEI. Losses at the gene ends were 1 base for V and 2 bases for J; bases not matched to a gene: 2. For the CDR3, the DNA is TGTGCCAGCAGTGAAGGGACTAGTACCTACAATGAGCAGTTCTTC. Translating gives CASSEGTSTYNEQFF.

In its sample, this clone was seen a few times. CDR3 bases: TGCGCCAGCAGCCAGCAGACAGGGACGACTGAAGCTTTCTTT. Translation gives CASSQQTGTTEAFF. The rearrangement joins TRBV4-1 to TRBJ1-1; 7 positions match TRBD1. Per germline, CDR1 MGHRA and CDR2 YSYEKL. This CDR3 is built from 14 residues. J gave up 5 bases and V 3 bases, and 6 bases lay outside the gene matches.

CDR3 bases: TGTGCCAGCAGTGCCGCAGGGGGCTCGAACACCGGGGAGCTGTTTTTT. This encodes CASSAAGGSNTGELFF. The V gene is TRBV2, the J gene TRBJ2-2; TRBD1 matches at 8 bases. Germline V gene data show CDR1 as SNHLY and CDR2 as FYNNEI. This CDR3 region has 16 residues. Trimming removed 4 bases from V and 0 bases from J; junction bases left unmatched: 4.

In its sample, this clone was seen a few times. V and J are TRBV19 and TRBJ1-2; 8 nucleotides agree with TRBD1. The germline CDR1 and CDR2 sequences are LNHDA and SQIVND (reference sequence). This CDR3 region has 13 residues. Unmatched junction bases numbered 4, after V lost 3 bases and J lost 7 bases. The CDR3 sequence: CASSIGQGFGYTF. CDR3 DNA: TGTGCCAGTAGTATCGGACAGGGATTTGGCTACACCTTC.

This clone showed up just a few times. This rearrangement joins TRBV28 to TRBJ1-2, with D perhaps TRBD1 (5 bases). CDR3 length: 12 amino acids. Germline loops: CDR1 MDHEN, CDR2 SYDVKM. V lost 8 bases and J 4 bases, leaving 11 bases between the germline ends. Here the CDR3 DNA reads TGTGCCAGCCAGGGAAACTTCTATGGCTACACCTTC. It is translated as CASQGNFYGYTF.

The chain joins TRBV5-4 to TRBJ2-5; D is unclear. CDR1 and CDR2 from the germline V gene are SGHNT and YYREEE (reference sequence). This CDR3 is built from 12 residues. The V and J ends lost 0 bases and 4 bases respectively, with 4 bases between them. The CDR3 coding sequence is TGTGCCAGCAGCTTGGCCCGAGAGACCCAGTACTTC. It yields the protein CASSLARETQYF.

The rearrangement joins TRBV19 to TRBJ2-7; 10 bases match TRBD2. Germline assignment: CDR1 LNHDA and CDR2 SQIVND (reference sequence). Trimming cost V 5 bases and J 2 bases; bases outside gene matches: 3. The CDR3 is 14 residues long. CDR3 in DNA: TGTGCCAGTAGTGCCGGGACTAGCGCCTACGAGCAGTACTTC. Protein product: CASSAGTSAYEQYF.

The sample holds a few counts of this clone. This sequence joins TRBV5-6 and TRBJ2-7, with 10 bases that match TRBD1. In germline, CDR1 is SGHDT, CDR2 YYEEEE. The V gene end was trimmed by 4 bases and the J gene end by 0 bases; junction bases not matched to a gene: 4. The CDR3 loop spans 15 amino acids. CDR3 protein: CASSQGTGDSYEQYF. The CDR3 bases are TGTGCCAGCAGCCAAGGGACAGGGGACTCCTACGAGCAGTACTTC.

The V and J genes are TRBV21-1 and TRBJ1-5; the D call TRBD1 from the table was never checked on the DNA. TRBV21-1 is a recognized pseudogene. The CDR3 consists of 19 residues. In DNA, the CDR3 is TGTGCCAGCAGCAAAGCGCTTGGAAGGGACAGCTATTTTGATCAGCCCCAGCATTTT. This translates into CASSKALGRDSYFDQPQHF.